The 5 T cell receptor beta chains reported below all come from one sample, sequenced in a study of blood T cell repertoires in COVID-19. Clones were sequenced by immunoSEQ multiplex PCR, and TCRdb holds only the in-frame ones, with some missing. Among over 65,000 clones listed, just over 85% were seen once. The sample taken for sequencing was peripheral blood. These receptors were obtained from a man younger than 45 with acute or convalescent COVID-19.

The chain has TRBV7-9 and TRBJ2-1, with 9 nucleotides matching TRBD1. The germline V gene has CDR1 SEHNR and CDR2 FQNEAQ (reference sequence). V dropped 4 bases and J dropped 15; count of bases not matched to a gene: 13. This CDR3 has 14 amino acids. CDR3 bases: TGTGCCAGCAGCTCCCCCGGACAGGGGAGTGTTGCGTTCTTC. Its translation: CASSSPGQGSVAFF.

V usage is TRBV9 and J usage is TRBJ1-3; the D is unclear. This CDR3 is built from 15 residues. Between the trimmed V and J ends, which lost 0 bases and 0 bases, there was a span of 7 bases. Germline loops: CDR1 SGDLS, CDR2 YYNGEE. The CDR3 sequence: CASSVGGNSGNTIYF. DNA of the CDR3: TGTGCCAGCAGCGTAGGAGGGAACTCTGGAAACACCATATATTTT.

This chain uses TRBV4-1 with TRBJ1-5; TRBD1 is a possible D gene (6 bases). The V gene's germline CDR1 is MGHRA and CDR2 YSYEKL. V was cut by 4 bases and J by 2 bases, with 12 bases left in between. This CDR3 spans 15 amino acids. The CDR3 nucleotides are TGCGCCAGCAGCCCACAGGGTTTAGGCAATCAGCCCCAGCATTTT. Translated, it gives CASSPQGLGNQPQHF.

The V call is TRBV4-3, the J call TRBJ2-7; D perhaps matches TRBD1 (6 bases). The CDR3 consists of 14 residues. Trimming cost V 4 bases and J 5 bases, with 15 bases left between them. CDR1 is LGHNA, CDR2 YSLEER, per germline. CDR3 sequence: CASSPGQGKNEQYF. The CDR3 DNA is TGCGCCAGCAGCCCCGGGCAGGGGAAGAACGAGCAGTACTTC.

This clone showed up just a few times. V usage is TRBV6-5 and J usage is TRBJ2-1; 10 bases line up with TRBD2. The CDR3 has 14 residues. The trim removed 6 bases at V and 6 bases at J, leaving 5 bases unmatched. CDR1 is MNHEY, CDR2 SVGAGI, per germline. CDR3 DNA sequence: TGTGCCAGCAGACCTATAGCGGGAGGCAATGAGCAGTTCTTC. This sequence encodes CASRPIAGGNEQFF.